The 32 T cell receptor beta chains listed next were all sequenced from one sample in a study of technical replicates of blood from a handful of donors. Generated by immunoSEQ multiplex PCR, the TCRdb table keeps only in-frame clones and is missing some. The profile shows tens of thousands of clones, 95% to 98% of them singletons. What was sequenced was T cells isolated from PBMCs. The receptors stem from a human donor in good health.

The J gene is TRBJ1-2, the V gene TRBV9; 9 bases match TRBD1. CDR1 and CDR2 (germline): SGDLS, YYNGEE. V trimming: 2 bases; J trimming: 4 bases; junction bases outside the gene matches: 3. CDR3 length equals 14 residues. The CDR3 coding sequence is TGTGCCAGCAGCGTCGGGACAGGGAGCTATGGCTACACCTTC. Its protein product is CASSVGTGSYGYTF.

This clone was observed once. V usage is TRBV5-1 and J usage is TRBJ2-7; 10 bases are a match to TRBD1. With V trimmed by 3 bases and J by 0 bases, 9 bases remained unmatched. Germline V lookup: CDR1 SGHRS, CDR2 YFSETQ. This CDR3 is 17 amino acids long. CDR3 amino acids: CASSSPGQGLPSYEQYF. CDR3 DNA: TGCGCCAGCAGCTCCCCGGGACAGGGGCTCCCCTCCTACGAGCAGTACTTC.

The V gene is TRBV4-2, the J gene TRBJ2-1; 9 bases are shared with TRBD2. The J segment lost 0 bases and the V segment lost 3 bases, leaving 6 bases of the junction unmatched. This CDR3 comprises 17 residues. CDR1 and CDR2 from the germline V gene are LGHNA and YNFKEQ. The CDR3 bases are TGTGCCAGCAGCCAGGGTCTTAGCGGGAGCTCCTACAATGAGCAGTTCTTC. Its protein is CASSQGLSGSSYNEQFF.

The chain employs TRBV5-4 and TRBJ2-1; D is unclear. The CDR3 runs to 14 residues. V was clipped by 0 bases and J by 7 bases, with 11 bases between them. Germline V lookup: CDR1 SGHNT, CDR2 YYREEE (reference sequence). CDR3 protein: CASSLAGSLNEQFF. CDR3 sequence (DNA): TGTGCCAGCAGCTTGGCCGGTAGCCTTAATGAGCAGTTCTTC.

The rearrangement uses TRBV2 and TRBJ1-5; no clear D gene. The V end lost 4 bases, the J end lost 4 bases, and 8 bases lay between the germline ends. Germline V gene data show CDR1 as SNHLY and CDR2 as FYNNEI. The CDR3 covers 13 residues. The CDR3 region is CASSGERNQPQHF. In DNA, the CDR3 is TGTGCCAGCAGTGGGGAGCGTAATCAGCCCCAGCATTTT.

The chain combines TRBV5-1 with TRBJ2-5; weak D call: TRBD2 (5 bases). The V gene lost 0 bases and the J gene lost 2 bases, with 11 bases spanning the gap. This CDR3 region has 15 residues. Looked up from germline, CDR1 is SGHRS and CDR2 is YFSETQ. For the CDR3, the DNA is TGCGCCAGCAGCTTGGGCGGGTCGGGGCAAGAGACCCAGTACTTC. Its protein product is CASSLGGSGQETQYF.

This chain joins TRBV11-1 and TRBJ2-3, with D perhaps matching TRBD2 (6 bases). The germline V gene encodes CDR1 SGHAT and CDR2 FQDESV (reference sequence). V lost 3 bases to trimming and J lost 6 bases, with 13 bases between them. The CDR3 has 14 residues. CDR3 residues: CASSLSSRGDTQYF. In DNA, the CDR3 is TGTGCCAGCAGCTTGTCTAGCCGGGGGGATACGCAGTATTTT.

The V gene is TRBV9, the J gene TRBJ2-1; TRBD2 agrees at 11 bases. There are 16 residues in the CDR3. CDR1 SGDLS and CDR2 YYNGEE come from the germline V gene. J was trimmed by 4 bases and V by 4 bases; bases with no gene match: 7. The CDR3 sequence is CASSTIAGGLYNEQFF. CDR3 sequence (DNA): TGTGCCAGCAGCACTATAGCGGGAGGGTTATACAATGAGCAGTTCTTC. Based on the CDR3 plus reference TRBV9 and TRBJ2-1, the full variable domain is DSGVTQTPKHLITATGQRVTLRCSPRSGDLSVYWYQQSLDQGLQFLIQYYNGEERAKGNILERFSAQQFPDLHSELNLSSLELGDSALYFCASSTIAGGLYNEQFFGPGTRLTVL.

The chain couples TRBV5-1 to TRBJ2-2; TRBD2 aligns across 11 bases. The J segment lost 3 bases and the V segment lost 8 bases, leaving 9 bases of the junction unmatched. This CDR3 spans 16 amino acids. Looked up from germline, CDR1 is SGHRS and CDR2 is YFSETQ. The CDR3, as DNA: TGCGCCAGTTTAGCGGGGGGGCCCTTTCACACCGGGGAGCTGTTTTTT. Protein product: CASLAGGPFHTGELFF.

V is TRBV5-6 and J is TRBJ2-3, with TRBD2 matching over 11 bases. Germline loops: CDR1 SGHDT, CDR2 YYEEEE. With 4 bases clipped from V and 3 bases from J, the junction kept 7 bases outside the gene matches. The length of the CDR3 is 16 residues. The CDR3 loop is CASSDPTSGKTDTQYF. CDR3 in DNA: TGTGCCAGCAGCGACCCGACTAGCGGGAAAACAGATACGCAGTATTTT.

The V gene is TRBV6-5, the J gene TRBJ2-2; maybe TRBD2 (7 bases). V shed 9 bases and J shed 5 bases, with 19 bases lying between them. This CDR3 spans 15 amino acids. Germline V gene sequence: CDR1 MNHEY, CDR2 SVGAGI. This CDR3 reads CASTPGGLGTGELFF. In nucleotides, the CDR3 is TGTGCCAGTACCCCCGGGGGGCTTGGGACCGGGGAGCTGTTTTTT.

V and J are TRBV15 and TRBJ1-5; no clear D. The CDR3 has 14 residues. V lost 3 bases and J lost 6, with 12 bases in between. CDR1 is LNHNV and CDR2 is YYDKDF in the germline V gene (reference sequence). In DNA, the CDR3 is TGTGCCACCAGCAGCGTTGCTAATCGTCAGCCCCAGCATTTT. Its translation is CATSSVANRQPQHF.

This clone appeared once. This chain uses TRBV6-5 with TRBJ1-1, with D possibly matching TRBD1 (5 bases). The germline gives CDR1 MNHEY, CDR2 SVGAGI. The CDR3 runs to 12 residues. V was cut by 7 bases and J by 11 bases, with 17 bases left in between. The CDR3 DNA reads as TGTGCCAGCATCGCCCGGGGGTCCGGGGCTTTCTTT. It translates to CASIARGSGAFF.

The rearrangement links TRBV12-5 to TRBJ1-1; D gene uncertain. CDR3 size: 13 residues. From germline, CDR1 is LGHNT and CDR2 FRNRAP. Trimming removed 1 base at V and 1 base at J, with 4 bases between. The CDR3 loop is CASGLARNTEAFF. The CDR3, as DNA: TGTGCTAGTGGTTTGGCCAGGAACACTGAAGCTTTCTTT.

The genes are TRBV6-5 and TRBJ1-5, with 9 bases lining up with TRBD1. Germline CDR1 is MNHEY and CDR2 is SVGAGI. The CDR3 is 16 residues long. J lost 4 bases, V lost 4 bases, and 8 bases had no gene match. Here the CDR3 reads CASSSGQGVGNQPQHF. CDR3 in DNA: TGTGCCAGCAGTTCGGGACAGGGAGTTGGAAATCAGCCCCAGCATTTT.

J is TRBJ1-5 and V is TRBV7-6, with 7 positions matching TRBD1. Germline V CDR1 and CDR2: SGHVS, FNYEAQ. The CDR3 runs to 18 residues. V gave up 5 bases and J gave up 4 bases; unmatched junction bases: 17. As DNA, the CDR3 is TGTGCCAGCAGCCCGCCGACAGGGATGGGGATCGTAAATCAGCCCCAGCATTTT. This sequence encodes CASSPPTGMGIVNQPQHF.

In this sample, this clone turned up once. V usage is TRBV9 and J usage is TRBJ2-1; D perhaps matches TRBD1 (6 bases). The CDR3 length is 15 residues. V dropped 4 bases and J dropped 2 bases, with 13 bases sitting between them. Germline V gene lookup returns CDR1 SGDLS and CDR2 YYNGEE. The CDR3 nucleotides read TGTGCCAGCAGCTTGGGGGCAGGAACCTACAATGAGCAGTTCTTC. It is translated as CASSLGAGTYNEQFF.

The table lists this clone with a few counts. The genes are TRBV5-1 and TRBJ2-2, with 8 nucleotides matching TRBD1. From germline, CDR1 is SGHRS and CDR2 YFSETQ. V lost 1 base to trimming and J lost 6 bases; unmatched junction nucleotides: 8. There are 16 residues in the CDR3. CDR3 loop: CASSLKLQGGSGELFF. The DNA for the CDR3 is TGCGCCAGCAGCTTGAAGCTACAGGGGGGATCCGGGGAGCTGTTTTTT.

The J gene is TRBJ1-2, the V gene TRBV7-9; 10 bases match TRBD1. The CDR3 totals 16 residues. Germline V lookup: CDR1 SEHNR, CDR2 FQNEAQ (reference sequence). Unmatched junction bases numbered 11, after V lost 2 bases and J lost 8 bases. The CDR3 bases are TGTGCCAGCAGCTTATACATAGGACAGGGGGTAGGAGGCTACACCTTC. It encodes CASSLYIGQGVGGYTF.

In DNA, the CDR3 is TGTGCCAGTAGTATAGATCCTAGCGGGGGATACAATGAGCAGTTCTTC. It yields the protein CASSIDPSGGYNEQFF. This chain connects TRBV19 to TRBJ2-1, with 10 bases matching TRBD2. Germline values: CDR1 LNHDA, CDR2 SQIVND (reference sequence). The junction had 3 bases not matched to a gene; V was cut back by 0 bases and J by 4 bases. The CDR3 extends over 16 amino acids. The whole variable domain, remainder taken from reference TRBV19 and TRBJ2-1, is DGGITQSPKYLFRKEGQNVTLSCEQNLNHDAMYWYRQDPGQGLRLIYYSQIVNDFQKGDIAEGYSVSREKKESFPLTVTSAQKNPTAFYLCASSIDPSGGYNEQFFGPGTRLTVL.

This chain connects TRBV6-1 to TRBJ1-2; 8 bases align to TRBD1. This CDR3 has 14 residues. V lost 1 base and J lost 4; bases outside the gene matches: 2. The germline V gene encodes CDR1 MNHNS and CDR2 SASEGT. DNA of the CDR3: TGTGCCAGCAGTGAAGGGACAGGGCTCTATGGCTACACCTTC. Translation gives CASSEGTGLYGYTF.

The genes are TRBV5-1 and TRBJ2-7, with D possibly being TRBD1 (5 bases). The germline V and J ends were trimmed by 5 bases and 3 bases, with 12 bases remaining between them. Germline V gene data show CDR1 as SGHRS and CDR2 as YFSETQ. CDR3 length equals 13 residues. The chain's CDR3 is CASRQDNLYEQYF. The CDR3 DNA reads TGCGCCAGCAGACAGGACAATCTCTACGAGCAGTACTTC.

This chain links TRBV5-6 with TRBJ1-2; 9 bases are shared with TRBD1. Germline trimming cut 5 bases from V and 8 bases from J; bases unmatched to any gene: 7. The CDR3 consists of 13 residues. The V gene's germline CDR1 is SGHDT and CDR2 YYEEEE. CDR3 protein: CASRFTGGVGYTF. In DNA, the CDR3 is TGTGCCAGCAGATTTACAGGGGGCGTGGGCTACACCTTC.

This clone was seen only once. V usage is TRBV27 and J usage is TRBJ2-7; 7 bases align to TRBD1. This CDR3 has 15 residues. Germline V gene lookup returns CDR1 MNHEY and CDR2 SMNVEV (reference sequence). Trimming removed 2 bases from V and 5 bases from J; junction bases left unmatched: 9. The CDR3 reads CASSLARQGEHEQYF. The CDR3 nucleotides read TGTGCCAGCAGTTTAGCCCGACAGGGAGAACACGAGCAGTACTTC.

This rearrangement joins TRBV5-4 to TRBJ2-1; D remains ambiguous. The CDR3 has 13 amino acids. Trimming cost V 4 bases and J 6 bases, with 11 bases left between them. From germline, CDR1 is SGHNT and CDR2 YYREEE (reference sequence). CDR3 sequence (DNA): TGTGCCAGCAGCATACTGAGGCGCAATGAGCAGTTCTTC. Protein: CASSILRRNEQFF.

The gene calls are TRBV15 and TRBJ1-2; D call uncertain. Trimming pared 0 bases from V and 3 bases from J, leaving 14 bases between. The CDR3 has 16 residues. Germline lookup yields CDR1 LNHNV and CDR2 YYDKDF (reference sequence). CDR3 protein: CATSRELVGGHYGYTF. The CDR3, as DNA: TGTGCCACCAGCAGAGAGCTCGTAGGAGGGCACTATGGCTACACCTTC.

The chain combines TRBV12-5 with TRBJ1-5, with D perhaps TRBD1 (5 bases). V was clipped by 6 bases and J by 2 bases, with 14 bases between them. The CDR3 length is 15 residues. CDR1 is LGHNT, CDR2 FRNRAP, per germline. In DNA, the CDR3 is TGTGCTAGTGGCTTGCATGACAGCGGCAATCAGCCCCAGCATTTT. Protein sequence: CASGLHDSGNQPQHF. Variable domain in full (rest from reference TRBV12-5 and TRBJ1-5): DARVTQTPRHKVTEMGQEVTMRCQPILGHNTVFWYRQTMMQGLELLAYFRNRAPLDDSGMPKDRFSAEMPDATLATLKIQPSEPRDSAVYFCASGLHDSGNQPQHFGDGTRLSIL.

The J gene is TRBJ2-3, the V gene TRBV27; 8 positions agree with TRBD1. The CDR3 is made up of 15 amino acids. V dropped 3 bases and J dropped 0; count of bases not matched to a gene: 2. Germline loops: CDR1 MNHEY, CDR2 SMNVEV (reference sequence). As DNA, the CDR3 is TGTGCCAGCAGTTTCCAGGGGGCTAGCACAGATACGCAGTATTTT. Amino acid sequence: CASSFQGASTDTQYF.

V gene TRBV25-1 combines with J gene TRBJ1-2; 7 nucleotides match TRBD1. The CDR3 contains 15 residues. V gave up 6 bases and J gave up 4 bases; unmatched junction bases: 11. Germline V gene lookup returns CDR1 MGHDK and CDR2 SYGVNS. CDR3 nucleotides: TGTGCCAGCAGCTCTCCGAGGGGGCTGAGCTATGGCTACACCTTC. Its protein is CASSSPRGLSYGYTF.

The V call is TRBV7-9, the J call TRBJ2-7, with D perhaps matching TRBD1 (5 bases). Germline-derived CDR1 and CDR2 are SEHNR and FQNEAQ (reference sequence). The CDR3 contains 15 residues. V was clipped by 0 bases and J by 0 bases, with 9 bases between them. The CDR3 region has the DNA TGTGCCAGCAGCTTAGCGGCAGGGATCTCCTACGAGCAGTACTTC. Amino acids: CASSLAAGISYEQYF.

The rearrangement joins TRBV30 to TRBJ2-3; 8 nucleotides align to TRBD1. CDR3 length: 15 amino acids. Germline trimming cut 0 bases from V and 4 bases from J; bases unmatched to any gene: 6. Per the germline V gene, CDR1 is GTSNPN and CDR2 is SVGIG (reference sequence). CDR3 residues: CAWSVGQGNPDTQYF. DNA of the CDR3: TGTGCCTGGAGTGTAGGACAGGGAAACCCAGATACGCAGTATTTT.

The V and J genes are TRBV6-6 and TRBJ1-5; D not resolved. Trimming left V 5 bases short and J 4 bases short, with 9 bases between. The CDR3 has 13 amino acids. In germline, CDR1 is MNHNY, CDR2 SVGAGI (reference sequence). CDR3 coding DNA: TGTGCCAGCAGTCCGGGAGGGAATCAGCCCCAGCATTTT. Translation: CASSPGGNQPQHF.